This entry features one TCR beta chain sequence. One junction end does not reproduce the germline sequence, and a read error may be involved. The source of the sample is a study of tumor-infiltrating lymphocytes in primary liver carcinoma. Researchers generated TCR beta cDNA from about 500 ng of total RNA, relying on a constant-region primer. Slightly modified ARM-PCR with three nested multiplex PCR rounds yielded TCR beta libraries. The first two PCR rounds used TRBV1-TRBV30 primers with a Cbeta primer, roughly 10 cycles each. TCRdb re-called the multiplex PCR reads with MiXCR, one entry per CDR3 protein. The data show under 200,000 distinct CDR3 sequences, with roughly 80% seen just once and 15% to 20% held by the top ten. Without any cell sorting, roughly 18-31 mg of bulk tissue yielded co-extracted RNA and DNA. CDR3 length equals 14 residues.

The chain is built from TRBV12-3 or TRBV12-4 and TRBJ2-2; either TRBD1 or TRBD2 may fit D (5 bases each). Sample: tumor tissue from primary liver carcinoma. This clonotype was sampled from a man aged 35 to 55 with primary liver carcinoma and hepatitis B virus infection. As DNA, the CDR3 is TGTGCCATCATGGAGACAGCGAACACCGGGGAACTGTTTTTT. This sequence encodes CAIMETANTGELFF.